These T cell receptor beta chains were read from a single sample in a study of CD8 T cells in ankylosing spondylitis. TCRdb re-analysed the 5' RACE reads in MiXCR, keeping a single row per CDR3 protein. Of around 770,000 distinct CDR3 sequences listed, approximately 12% are singletons. Material: blood, either unsorted or a sorted T cell fraction (not recorded which). All receptors come from a male donor with ankylosing spondylitis. Each CDR3 is given with its conserved first and last residue. Fields, in order: V gene, clone size, J gene, D gene, CDR3 protein, CDR3 DNA. A D gene is named only where the DNA matches it firmly. Only part of the rows carry a size: once, few, many, or a class if the clone is expanded.

TRBV5-1	many	TRBJ1-6	TRBD1	CASSLALTGDDNSPLHF	TGCGCCAGCAGCTTGGCCTTGACAGGGGACGATAATTCACCCCTCCACTTT
TRBV28	-	TRBJ2-7	-	CASGNRIEQYF	TGTGCCAGCGGAAACAGGATCGAGCAGTACTTC
TRBV10-3	many	TRBJ2-7	-	CAISALGQSSYEQYF	TGTGCCATCAGTGCCCTAGGACAGTCCAGCTACGAGCAGTACTTC
TRBV20-1	-	TRBJ2-7	TRBD2	CSAGGVSKRAVSYEQYF	TGCAGTGCTGGGGGGGTTTCGAAGCGGGCAGTCTCCTACGAGCAGTACTTC
TRBV9	few	TRBJ2-2	TRBD2	CASSVAGRALVGELFF	TGTGCCAGCAGCGTAGCCGGGAGGGCCCTCGTCGGGGAGCTGTTTTTT
TRBV5-1	-	TRBJ2-7	TRBD2	CASSRGLADAYEQYF	TGCGCCAGCAGCAGAGGACTAGCGGACGCCTACGAGCAGTACTTC
TRBV5-1	-	TRBJ2-3	TRBD2	CASSSTPAGGITDTQYF	TGCGCCAGCAGCTCCACCCCAGCGGGAGGTATCACAGATACGCAGTATTTT
TRBV7-2	-	TRBJ1-1	-	CASSSLTGVNTEAFF	TGTGCCAGCAGCTCCCTGACAGGTGTGAACACTGAAGCTTTCTTT
TRBV20-1	-	TRBJ2-5	-	CSALSRLQETQYF	TGCAGTGCTCTCTCGCGACTCCAAGAGACCCAGTACTTC
TRBV6-1	few	TRBJ2-7	TRBD2	CASSSWDYPGEQYF	TGTGCCAGCAGTAGTTGGGACTATCCGGGGGAGCAGTACTTC
TRBV7-7	-	TRBJ1-6	-	CASSLDLSSYNSPLHF	TGTGCTAGCAGCTTAGACTTGAGCTCCTATAATTCACCCCTCCACTTT
TRBV18	-	TRBJ2-1	-	CASSPSLARFNEQFF	TGTGCCAGCTCACCTAGCCTAGCGAGGTTCAATGAGCAGTTCTTC
TRBV12-3/TRBV12-4	few	TRBJ1-5	-	CASSPPRAVAQHF	TGTGCCAGCAGTCCCCCTCGGGCCGTGGCCCAGCATTTT
TRBV20-1	-	TRBJ2-7	TRBD1	CSATPTPDRGYEQYF	TGCAGTGCTACCCCCACCCCCGACAGGGGGTACGAGCAGTACTTC
TRBV12-3/TRBV12-4	-	TRBJ2-1	TRBD1	CASRGSWTGVANEQFF	TGTGCCAGCAGGGGCAGTTGGACAGGGGTGGCCAATGAGCAGTTCTTC
TRBV24-1	-	TRBJ1-2	-	CATSDPGNPARGYTF	TGTGCCACCAGTGACCCAGGTAACCCGGCCCGGGGCTACACCTTC
TRBV20-1	many	TRBJ2-1	TRBD1	CTSRGFYNEQFF	TGCACCAGCAGGGGGTTTTACAATGAGCAGTTCTTC
TRBV6-5	once	TRBJ2-7	TRBD2	CASSYSAGGVLYF	TGTGCCAGCAGTTACTCAGCGGGAGGCGTGCTGTACTTC
TRBV7-6	-	TRBJ2-3	TRBD2	CASSLVPTSGGTDTQYF	TGTGCCAGCAGCTTAGTGCCCACTAGCGGGGGAACAGATACGCAGTATTTT
TRBV10-3	many	TRBJ2-7	TRBD1	CAIKGQTTYEQYF	TGTGCCATCAAGGGACAGACAACCTACGAGCAGTACTTC
TRBV19	-	TRBJ2-7	TRBD2	CASSELAGGDEQYF	TGTGCCAGTAGTGAACTAGCGGGAGGGGACGAGCAGTACTTC
TRBV11-1	few	TRBJ2-7	-	CASSLELSGPYEQYF	TGTGCCAGCAGCTTAGAACTGAGCGGACCCTACGAGCAGTACTTC
TRBV7-2	few	TRBJ2-1	-	CASSSRQSRGYNEQFF	TGTGCCAGCAGCTCCAGACAATCTCGGGGTTACAATGAGCAGTTCTTC
TRBV4-2	-	TRBJ1-6	-	CASNPGPPISYNSPLHF	TGTGCCAGCAACCCGGGACCCCCCATCTCCTATAATTCACCCCTCCACTTT
TRBV7-2	few	TRBJ1-2	-	CASSAGRAGYGYTF	TGTGCCAGCAGCGCCGGGAGGGCAGGCTATGGCTACACCTTC
TRBV12-3/TRBV12-4	few	TRBJ2-2	-	CASSFEGNTGELFF	TGTGCCAGCAGTTTCGAAGGGAACACCGGGGAGCTGTTTTTT
TRBV20-1	many	TRBJ2-7	-	CSLGGTNYEQYF	TGCAGTTTGGGGGGCACCAACTACGAGCAGTACTTC
TRBV7-6	-	TRBJ2-1	-	CASSPVAGPYNEQFF	TGTGCCAGCAGCCCGGTGGCGGGACCTTACAATGAGCAGTTCTTC
TRBV27	few	TRBJ2-7	TRBD1	CASKAGGSGLYEQYF	TGTGCCAGCAAGGCAGGGGGCAGCGGGCTCTACGAGCAGTACTTC
TRBV7-2	many	TRBJ1-1	-	CASSFSQGNTEAFF	TGTGCCAGCAGCTTTAGCCAGGGGAACACTGAAGCTTTCTTT
TRBV4-1	few	TRBJ2-3	-	CASSQPPGAGRDTQYF	TGCGCCAGCAGCCAACCGCCTGGGGCGGGCAGGGATACGCAGTATTTT
TRBV6-1	-	TRBJ2-5	-	CASSEQRETQYF	TGTGCCAGCAGTGAACAGCGAGAGACCCAGTACTTC
TRBV5-1	few	TRBJ2-3	-	CASSSNSGTSTLQYF	TGCGCCAGCAGCTCTAATTCCGGGACGTCGACCCTACAGTATTTT
TRBV20-1	few	TRBJ2-5	-	CSASWVRAVQETQYF	TGCAGTGCTAGTTGGGTTCGCGCGGTCCAAGAGACCCAGTACTTC
TRBV10-3	few	TRBJ1-3	-	CAINLGRSSGNTIYF	TGTGCCATCAACCTGGGACGGAGCTCTGGAAACACCATATATTTT
TRBV7-2	few	TRBJ1-1	-	CASSSPPGRRSTEAFF	TGTGCCAGCAGTTCTCCACCCGGCAGACGCAGCACTGAAGCTTTCTTT
TRBV11-3	-	TRBJ1-4	TRBD1	CASSRLDRGLEKLFF	TGTGCCAGCAGCCGCTTGGACAGGGGGCTTGAAAAACTGTTTTTT
TRBV5-1	-	TRBJ2-1	-	CASSLWEGVGSNEQFF	TGCGCCAGCAGCTTGTGGGAGGGGGTCGGTAGCAATGAGCAGTTCTTC
TRBV29-1	-	TRBJ2-7	TRBD1	CSVQAGTGSYEQYF	TGCAGCGTGCAGGCCGGGACAGGATCCTACGAGCAGTACTTC
TRBV20-1	-	TRBJ2-1	-	CSASSGNEQFF	TGCAGTGCTAGCTCGGGTAATGAGCAGTTCTTC
TRBV27	few	TRBJ1-1	-	CASSPEAIPNTEAFF	TGTGCCAGCAGTCCCGAGGCGATTCCGAACACTGAAGCTTTCTTT
TRBV20-1	few	TRBJ1-2	TRBD1	CSAILPQGDYGYTF	TGCAGTGCGATCCTACCACAGGGGGACTATGGCTACACCTTC
TRBV7-8	few	TRBJ2-1	TRBD1	CASSGRDRAKITYNEQFF	TGTGCCAGCAGCGGCCGGGACAGGGCCAAAATTACCTACAATGAGCAGTTCTTC
TRBV20-1	few	TRBJ2-7	TRBD2	CSARPLADPLDEQYF	TGCAGTGCCCGCCCTCTAGCGGATCCCTTGGACGAGCAGTACTTC
TRBV24-1	many	TRBJ2-6	-	CATGDSPVAGANVLTF	TGTGCCACCGGGGACTCCCCGGTGGCTGGGGCCAACGTCCTGACTTTC
TRBV7-2	few	TRBJ2-7	TRBD2	CASSARSGSMYEQYF	TGTGCCAGCAGCGCCCGAAGCGGGAGTATGTACGAGCAGTACTTC
TRBV11-2	many	TRBJ2-7	-	CASSLLSSRDEQYF	TGTGCCAGCAGCTTGTTGTCTTCCCGTGACGAGCAGTACTTC
TRBV12-3/TRBV12-4	many	TRBJ2-7	-	CASSSGDHEQYF	TGTGCCAGCAGTTCAGGGGACCACGAGCAGTACTTC
TRBV9	few	TRBJ2-3	-	CASSVRGGVTDTQYF	TGTGCCAGCAGCGTACGGGGTGGGGTCACAGATACGCAGTATTTT
TRBV2	-	TRBJ1-1	-	CASSEMWGSSTEAFF	TGTGCCAGCAGTGAAATGTGGGGGAGCTCCACTGAAGCTTTCTTT
TRBV29-1	few	TRBJ1-2	-	CSVAARFGNYGYTF	TGCAGCGTTGCGGCGAGGTTTGGGAACTATGGCTACACCTTC
TRBV5-1	few	TRBJ2-3	TRBD1	CATGTGSADTQYF	TGCGCCACTGGGACAGGGTCAGCAGATACGCAGTATTTT
TRBV20-1	many	TRBJ1-6	TRBD1	CSARDRESSPLHF	TGCAGTGCTCGGGACAGGGAGTCATCACCCCTCCACTTT
TRBV6-1	-	TRBJ2-5	TRBD2	CASRGGSVLAGRETQYF	TGTGCCAGCCGAGGGGGGAGCGTTCTAGCGGGGAGAGAGACCCAGTACTTC
TRBV10-3	-	TRBJ1-2	-	CAISEGNSSPNYGYTF	TGTGCCATCAGTGAGGGTAACAGCTCTCCTAACTATGGCTACACCTTC